Below, 26 T cell receptor beta chains from the same sample are listed, as sequenced in a study of T cell responses to AZD1222 COVID-19 vaccine. Sequencing used immunoSEQ multiplex PCR; TCRdb keeps in-frame clones, though not all of them. The sample yields some 100,000 clones, approximately 87% seen once. The sample was peripheral blood, taken on day 0 of AZD1222 vaccination. The receptors originated from an adult in good health.

V is TRBV30 and J is TRBJ1-1; no definite D call. Germline assignment: CDR1 GTSNPN and CDR2 SVGIG (reference sequence). The CDR3 is 11 residues long. Between the trimmed V and J ends, which lost 2 bases and 11 bases, there was a span of 12 bases. CDR3 bases: TGTGCCTGGAGTACCGGGGAACGGGCTTTCTTT. This gives the protein CAWSTGERAFF.

The V gene is TRBV9, the J gene TRBJ2-7; D not certain. The CDR3 has 13 amino acids. V lost 7 bases and J 3 bases, leaving 14 bases between the germline ends. Germline V gene sequence: CDR1 SGDLS, CDR2 YYNGEE. This CDR3 reads CASSETPLYEQYF. In DNA form, the CDR3 reads TGTGCCAGCTCCGAGACACCTCTCTACGAGCAGTACTTC.

This clone occurred a few times. The CDR3 reads CASSLVGANEKLFF. CDR3 sequence (DNA): TGTGCCAGCAGCTTAGTGGGCGCTAATGAAAAACTGTTTTTT. The gene calls are TRBV7-9 and TRBJ1-4; the D is unclear. Trimming pared 1 base from V and 3 bases from J, leaving 6 bases between. The germline CDR1 and CDR2 sequences are SEHNR and FQNEAQ (reference sequence). This CDR3 has 14 amino acids.

V usage is TRBV7-3 and J usage is TRBJ1-1; TRBD1 matches 10 bases. The CDR3 extends over 17 amino acids. J lost 4 bases, V lost 5 bases, and 13 bases had no gene match. CDR1 is SGHTA, CDR2 FQGTGA, per germline. CDR3 region: CASSMTGGAGRGTEAFF. The CDR3, as DNA: TGTGCCAGCAGCATGACAGGGGGCGCGGGTCGAGGCACTGAAGCTTTCTTT.

The chain has TRBV5-1 and TRBJ1-2; D is undetermined. CDR1 and CDR2 (germline): SGHRS, YFSETQ. The V end was cut by 0 bases, the J end by 1 base, with 10 bases between. The CDR3 sequence is 15 residues long. The DNA of the CDR3 is TGCGCCAGCAGCTTGGGGTCTACACTTAACTATGGCTACACCTTC. The encoded protein is CASSLGSTLNYGYTF.

This clone was seen only once. The chain links TRBV7-6 to TRBJ2-7; 7 nucleotides align to TRBD1. Looked up from germline, CDR1 is SGHVS and CDR2 is FNYEAQ. This CDR3 comprises 15 residues. The V segment lost 5 bases and the J segment 4 bases; nucleotides outside the gene matches: 11. Here the CDR3 DNA reads TGTGCCAGCAGCACGAGGACAGGCGCTAGGTACGAGCAGTACTTC. Translated, it gives CASSTRTGARYEQYF. Complete variable domain (other parts from reference TRBV7-6 and TRBJ2-7): GAGVSQSPRYKVTKRGQDVALRCDPISGHVSLYWYRQALGQGPEFLTYFNYEAQQDKSGLPNDRFSAERPEGSISTLTIQRTEQRDSAMYRCASSTRTGARYEQYFGPGTRLTVT.

This chain connects TRBV3-1 (or the pseudogene TRBV3-2) to TRBJ2-7, with TRBD1 matching 8 bases. Germline V lookup: CDR1 LGHDT, CDR2 YNNKEL (reference sequence). The V gene end was trimmed by 5 bases and the J gene end by 7 bases; junction bases not matched to a gene: 16. This CDR3 has 16 amino acids. The CDR3 loop reads CASSLFRPGGAGEQYF. In DNA, the CDR3 is TGTGCCAGCAGCTTGTTTCGGCCAGGGGGCGCGGGGGAGCAGTACTTC.

This rearrangement joins TRBV3-1 (or the pseudogene TRBV3-2) to TRBJ1-5; D unclear. V was trimmed by 3 bases and J by 5 bases, leaving 5 bases between them. The CDR3 runs 12 residues. In germline, CDR1 is LGHDT, CDR2 YNNKEL (reference sequence). For the CDR3, the DNA is TGTGCCAGCAGCCATGGGCATCAGCCCCAGCATTTT. This gives the protein CASSHGHQPQHF.

J is TRBJ1-6 and V is TRBV13, with D unresolved. V gave up 5 bases and J gave up 7 bases, with 12 bases separating them. The CDR3 totals 14 residues. Per germline, CDR1 PRHDT and CDR2 FYEKMQ (reference sequence). CDR3 nucleotide sequence: TGTGCCAGCAGCCGACGACCTGTAAATTCACCCCTCCACTTT. It specifies CASSRRPVNSPLHF.

This chain joins TRBV18 and TRBJ1-1, with TRBD1 matching over 10 bases. CDR1 is KGHSH and CDR2 is LQKENI in the germline V gene. The CDR3 loop spans 17 amino acids. With V trimmed by 6 bases and J by 4 bases, 14 bases remained unmatched. The DNA for the CDR3 is TGTGCCAGCTCGGAGAAAAGGGACAGGGGCAGGAGCACTGAAGCTTTCTTT. As protein: CASSEKRDRGRSTEAFF.

The chain links TRBV18 to TRBJ2-2; unclear D gene. Between the trimmed V and J ends, which lost 2 bases and 10 bases, there was a span of 11 bases. Germline CDR1 is KGHSH and CDR2 is LQKENI. The CDR3 is made up of 13 amino acids. This chain's CDR3 is CASSPGSLAELFF. In nucleotides, the CDR3 is TGTGCCAGCTCACCAGGCTCTCTCGCGGAGCTGTTTTTT. Filled out from reference TRBV18 and TRBJ2-2, the complete variable domain reads NAGVMQNPRHLVRRRGQEARLRCSPMKGHSHVYWYRQLPEEGLKFMVYLQKENIIDESGMPKERFSAEFPKEGPSILRIQQVVRGDSAAYFCASSPGSLAELFFGEGSRLTVL.

V usage is TRBV15 and J usage is TRBJ2-3; 11 nucleotides align to TRBD2. The CDR3 totals 18 residues. V lost 1 base to trimming and J lost 4 bases; unmatched junction nucleotides: 10. In germline, CDR1 is LNHNV, CDR2 YYDKDF (reference sequence). The CDR3 sequence: CATSRGVGTSGVSDTQYF. The CDR3 bases are TGTGCCACCAGCAGAGGAGTAGGGACTAGCGGAGTTTCAGATACGCAGTATTTT. Looking up the rest from reference TRBV15 and TRBJ2-3 gives the full variable domain: DAMVIQNPRYQVTQFGKPVTLSCSQTLNHNVMYWYQQKSSQAPKLLFHYYDKDFNNEADTPDNFQSRRPNTSFCFLDIRSPGLGDTAMYLCATSRGVGTSGVSDTQYFGPGTRLTVL.

The CDR3 region is CASSPRTGMDEKLFF. The CDR3, as DNA: TGTGCCAGCAGTCCCAGGACAGGGATGGATGAAAAACTGTTTTTT. The chain joins TRBV27 to TRBJ1-4; 8 bases match TRBD1. Germline loops: CDR1 MNHEY, CDR2 SMNVEV (reference sequence). CDR3 length: 15 residues. J gave up 6 bases and V 5 bases, and 8 bases lay outside the gene matches.

This clone was counted a single time. The chain is built from TRBV19 and TRBJ2-2, with D possibly being TRBD2 (5 bases). Germline assignment: CDR1 LNHDA and CDR2 SQIVND (reference sequence). The CDR3 extends over 15 amino acids. Trimming stripped 7 bases from V and 0 bases from J, with 12 bases between. In nucleotides, the CDR3 is TGTGCCAGTACTAGCCGGGCCGCGAACACCGGGGAGCTGTTTTTT. Residues: CASTSRAANTGELFF.

The table lists this clone with a count of one. The chain has TRBV18 and TRBJ1-3; 8 positions agree with TRBD1. This CDR3 has 17 residues. Germline trimming cut 5 bases from V and 0 bases from J; bases unmatched to any gene: 9. The germline gives CDR1 KGHSH, CDR2 LQKENI. The CDR3 bases are TGTGCCAGCTCATCGATTACAGGGGGACACTCTGGAAACACCATATATTTT. Amino acid sequence: CASSSITGGHSGNTIYF.

V and J are TRBV5-5 and TRBJ2-7; 13 bases fit TRBD2. The trim removed 5 bases at V and 5 bases at J, leaving 10 bases unmatched. The V gene's germline CDR1 is SGHKS and CDR2 YYEKEE (reference sequence). CDR3 size: 16 residues. In nucleotides, the CDR3 is TGTGCCAGCAGGATACTAGCGGGGGGGCGTGACAACGAGCAGTACTTC. Amino acids: CASRILAGGRDNEQYF.

V gene TRBV5-4 combines with J gene TRBJ1-2; 10 bases are shared with TRBD1. V lost 3 bases to trimming and J lost 2 bases; unmatched junction nucleotides: 4. CDR1 SGHNT and CDR2 YYREEE come from the germline V gene (reference sequence). The CDR3 is 15 residues long. CDR3 amino acids: CASSWGQGLNYGYTF. CDR3 coding DNA: TGTGCCAGCAGCTGGGGACAGGGGCTGAACTATGGCTACACCTTC.

The chain combines TRBV3-1 (or the pseudogene TRBV3-2) with TRBJ1-3; D unresolved. The CDR3 has 15 amino acids. In germline, CDR1 is LGHDT, CDR2 YNNKEL (reference sequence). V gave up 4 bases and J gave up 1 base, with 11 bases separating them. In nucleotides, the CDR3 is TGTGCCAGCAGCCCAGGACCTGCTTCTGGAAACACCATATATTTT. Translation gives CASSPGPASGNTIYF.

This chain uses TRBV5-1 with TRBJ2-5, with TRBD2 matching over 9 bases. Trimming removed 0 bases from V and 2 bases from J; junction bases left unmatched: 5. The V gene's germline CDR1 is SGHRS and CDR2 YFSETQ. This CDR3 has 16 amino acids. In DNA, the CDR3 is TGCGCCAGCAGCTTGGGAGCGGGGGGTTCTCAAGAGACCCAGTACTTC. Translating gives CASSLGAGGSQETQYF.

The rearrangement joins TRBV3-1 (or the pseudogene TRBV3-2) to TRBJ2-3; possibly TRBD1 or TRBD2 for D (5 bases each). CDR1 is LGHDT, CDR2 YNNKEL, per germline (reference sequence). The CDR3 runs 14 residues. Trimming pared 1 base from V and 2 bases from J, leaving 7 bases between. For the CDR3, the DNA is TGTGCCAGCAGCCAAGCCGGGACCACAGATACGCAGTATTTT. The encoded protein is CASSQAGTTDTQYF.

The rearrangement joins TRBV7-9 to TRBJ1-4, with 7 bases aligning to TRBD1. The germline CDR1 and CDR2 sequences are SEHNR and FQNEAQ (reference sequence). CDR3 length equals 15 residues. The V gene end was trimmed by 6 bases and the J gene end by 8 bases; junction bases not matched to a gene: 12. In DNA, the CDR3 is TGTGCCAGCAGTCGAAGCGACAGGGTTTGGGAAAAACTGTTTTTT. Protein product: CASSRSDRVWEKLFF. The variable domain in full, completed from reference TRBV7-9 and TRBJ1-4, reads DTGVSQNPRHKITKRGQNVTFRCDPISEHNRLYWYRQTLGQGPEFLTYFQNEAQLEKSRLLSDRFSAERPKGSFSTLEIQRTEQGDSAMYLCASSRSDRVWEKLFFGSGTQLSVL.

This sequence joins TRBV5-1 and TRBJ1-1; D unclear. The V end was cut by 5 bases, the J end by 1 base, with 12 bases between. CDR1 SGHRS and CDR2 YFSETQ come from the germline V gene. CDR3 length equals 14 residues. CDR3 region: CASRSPRPNTEAFF. The CDR3 DNA reads as TGCGCCAGCAGATCCCCCAGACCGAACACTGAAGCTTTCTTT.

The chain combines TRBV28 with TRBJ2-7; the match to TRBD2 covers 7 bases. V was clipped by 8 bases and J by 3 bases; unmatched bases: 10. The CDR3 spans 14 residues. Germline loops: CDR1 MDHEN, CDR2 SYDVKM. CDR3 residues: CASGYDGGSYEQYF. Here the CDR3 DNA reads TGTGCCAGCGGATATGACGGGGGGAGCTACGAGCAGTACTTC.

The chain couples TRBV4-1 to TRBJ2-1; TRBD2 might be the D (5 bases). The CDR3 consists of 17 residues. Per germline, CDR1 MGHRA and CDR2 YSYEKL. Trimming removed 0 bases from V and 0 bases from J, with 12 bases in between. In nucleotides, the CDR3 is TGCGCCAGCAGCCAAGATGATCGGAGGTTCTCCTACAATGAGCAGTTCTTC. This gives the protein CASSQDDRRFSYNEQFF.

The CDR3 DNA is TGTGCCAGCAGGCCTAGCGGGGGGGATACGCAGTATTTT. It translates to CASRPSGGDTQYF. V usage is TRBV7-2 and J usage is TRBJ2-3, with TRBD2 matching over 11 bases. The trim removed 6 bases at V and 6 bases at J, leaving 2 bases unmatched. The V gene's germline CDR1 is SGHTA and CDR2 FQGNSA. This CDR3 comprises 13 residues.

This chain uses TRBV4-3 with TRBJ1-5; possible D gene TRBD1, 5 bases. V lost 4 bases and J 9 bases, leaving 13 bases between the germline ends. Germline values: CDR1 LGHNA, CDR2 YSLEER. The CDR3 is 13 amino acids. CDR3 nucleotide sequence: TGCGCCAGCAGCCGCGATAGGGGTGGGCCCCAGCATTTT. Residues: CASSRDRGGPQHF.